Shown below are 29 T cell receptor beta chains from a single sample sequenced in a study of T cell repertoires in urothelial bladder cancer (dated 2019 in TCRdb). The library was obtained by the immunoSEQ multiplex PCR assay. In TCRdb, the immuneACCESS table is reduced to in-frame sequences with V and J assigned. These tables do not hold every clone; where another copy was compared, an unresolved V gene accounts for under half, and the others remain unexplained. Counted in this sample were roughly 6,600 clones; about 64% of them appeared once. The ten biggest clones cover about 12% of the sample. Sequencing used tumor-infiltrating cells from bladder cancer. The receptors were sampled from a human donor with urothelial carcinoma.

As DNA, the CDR3 is TGTGCCAGCAGTTATCGGGACAGGCCTGGTGGTGGCTACACCTTC. It translates to CASSYRDRPGGGYTF. This chain links TRBV6-5 with TRBJ1-2; 8 nucleotides match TRBD1. The CDR3 contains 15 residues. CDR1 is MNHEY and CDR2 is SVGAGI in the germline V gene. V was clipped by 3 bases and J by 7 bases; unmatched bases: 10.

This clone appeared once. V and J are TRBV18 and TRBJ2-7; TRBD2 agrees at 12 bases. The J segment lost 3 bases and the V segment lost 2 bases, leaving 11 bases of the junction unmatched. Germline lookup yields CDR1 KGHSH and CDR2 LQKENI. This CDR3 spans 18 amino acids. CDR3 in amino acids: CASSPVRLAGARGYEQYF. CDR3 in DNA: TGTGCCAGCTCACCAGTCCGACTAGCGGGGGCGCGAGGCTACGAGCAGTACTTC.

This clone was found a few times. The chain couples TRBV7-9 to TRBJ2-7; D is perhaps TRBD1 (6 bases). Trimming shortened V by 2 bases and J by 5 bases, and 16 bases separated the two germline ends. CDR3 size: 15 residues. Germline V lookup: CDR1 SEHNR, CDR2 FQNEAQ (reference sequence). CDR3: CASSLTQGIFDEQYF. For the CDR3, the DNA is TGTGCCAGCAGCTTAACTCAGGGGATATTCGACGAGCAGTACTTC.

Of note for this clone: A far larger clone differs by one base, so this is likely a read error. This chain's CDR3 is CVSSTQGFPYEQYF. DNA for the CDR3: TGTGTCAGCAGTACCCAGGGTTTCCCCTACGAGCAGTACTTC. This sequence joins TRBV27 and TRBJ2-7; tentatively, D is TRBD1 (5 bases). Germline assignment: CDR1 MNHEY and CDR2 SMNVEV (reference sequence). The CDR3 spans 14 residues.

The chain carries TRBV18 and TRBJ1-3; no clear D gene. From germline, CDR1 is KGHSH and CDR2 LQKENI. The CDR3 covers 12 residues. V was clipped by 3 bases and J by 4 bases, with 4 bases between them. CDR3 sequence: CASSPTGNTIYF. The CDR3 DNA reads TGTGCCAGCTCACCGACCGGAAACACCATATATTTT.

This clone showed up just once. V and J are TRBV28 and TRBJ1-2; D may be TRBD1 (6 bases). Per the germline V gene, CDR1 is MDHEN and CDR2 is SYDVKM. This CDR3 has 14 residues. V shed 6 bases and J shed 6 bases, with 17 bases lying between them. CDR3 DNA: TGTGCCAGCAGGCAAGGGGGAGAGTATCATGGCTACACCTTC. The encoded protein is CASRQGGEYHGYTF.

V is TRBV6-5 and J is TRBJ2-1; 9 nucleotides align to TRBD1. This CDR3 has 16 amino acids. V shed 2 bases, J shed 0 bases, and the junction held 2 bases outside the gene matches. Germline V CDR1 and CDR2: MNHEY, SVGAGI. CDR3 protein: CASSYPTGGSYNEQFF. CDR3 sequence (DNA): TGTGCCAGCAGTTACCCGACAGGGGGCTCCTACAATGAGCAGTTCTTC.

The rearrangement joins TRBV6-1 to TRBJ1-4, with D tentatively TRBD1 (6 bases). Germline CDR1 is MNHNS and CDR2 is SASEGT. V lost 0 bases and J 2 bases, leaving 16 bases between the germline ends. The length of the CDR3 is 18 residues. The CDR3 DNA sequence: TGTGCCAGCAGTGAAGCAATTCGCGGACAGTCCACTAATGAAAAACTGTTTTTT. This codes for CASSEAIRGQSTNEKLFF.

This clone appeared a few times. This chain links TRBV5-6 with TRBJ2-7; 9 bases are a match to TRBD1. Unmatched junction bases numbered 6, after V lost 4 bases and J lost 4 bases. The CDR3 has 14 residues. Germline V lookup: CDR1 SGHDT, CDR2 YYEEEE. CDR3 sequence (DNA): TGTGCCAGCAGCGCCGGGACAGGGAAATACGAGCAGTACTTC. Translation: CASSAGTGKYEQYF. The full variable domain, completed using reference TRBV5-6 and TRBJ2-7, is DAGVTQSPTHLIKTRGQQVTLRCSPKSGHDTVSWYQQALGQGPQFIFQYYEEEERQRGNFPDRFSGHQFPNYSSELNVNALLLGDSALYLCASSAGTGKYEQYFGPGTRLTVT.

The DNA for the CDR3 is TGTGCCAGCAGCCCTCGACAGGGGAGGGAGAATGAGCAGTTCTTC. It translates to CASSPRQGRENEQFF. The chain combines TRBV7-3 with TRBJ2-1, with TRBD1 as a possible D gene (8 bases). Trimming left V 5 bases short and J 7 bases short, with 18 bases between. CDR1 and CDR2 (germline): SGHTA, FQGTGA. This CDR3 spans 15 amino acids.

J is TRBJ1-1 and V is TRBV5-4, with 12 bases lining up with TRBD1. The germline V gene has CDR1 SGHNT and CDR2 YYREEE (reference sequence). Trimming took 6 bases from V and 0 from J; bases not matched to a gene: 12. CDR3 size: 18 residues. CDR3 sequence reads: CASTPGTGGAPMNTEAFF. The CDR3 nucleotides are TGTGCCAGCACCCCGGGGACAGGGGGCGCCCCCATGAACACTGAAGCTTTCTTT.

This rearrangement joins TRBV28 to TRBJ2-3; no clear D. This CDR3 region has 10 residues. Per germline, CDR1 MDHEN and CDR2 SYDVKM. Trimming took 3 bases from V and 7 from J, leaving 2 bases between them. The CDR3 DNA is TGTGCCAGCAGTTTTAATACGCAGTATTTT. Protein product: CASSFNTQYF.

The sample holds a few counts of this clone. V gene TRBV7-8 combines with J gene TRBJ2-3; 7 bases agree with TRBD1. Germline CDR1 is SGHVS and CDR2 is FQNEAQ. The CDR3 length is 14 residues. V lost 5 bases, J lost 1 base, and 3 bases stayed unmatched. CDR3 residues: CASSRQGGTDTQYF. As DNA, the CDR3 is TGTGCCAGCAGCCGACAGGGCGGCACAGATACGCAGTATTTT.

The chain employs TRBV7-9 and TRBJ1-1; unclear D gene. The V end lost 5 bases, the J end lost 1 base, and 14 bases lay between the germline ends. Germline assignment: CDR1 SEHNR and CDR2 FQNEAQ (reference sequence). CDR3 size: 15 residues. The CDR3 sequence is CASSPDGLENTEAFF. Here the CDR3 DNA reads TGTGCCAGCAGCCCGGATGGCTTGGAGAACACTGAAGCTTTCTTT.

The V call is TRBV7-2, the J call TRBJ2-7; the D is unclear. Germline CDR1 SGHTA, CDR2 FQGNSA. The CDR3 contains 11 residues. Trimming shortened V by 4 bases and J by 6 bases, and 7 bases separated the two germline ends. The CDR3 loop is CASSSWGEQYF. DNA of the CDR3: TGTGCCAGCAGCTCTTGGGGCGAGCAGTACTTC.

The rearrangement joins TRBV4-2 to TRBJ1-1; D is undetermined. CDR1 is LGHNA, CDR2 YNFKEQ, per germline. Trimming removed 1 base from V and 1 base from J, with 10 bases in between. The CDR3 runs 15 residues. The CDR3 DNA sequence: TGTGCCAGCAGCCAAGTCTTGGGTCAGAACACTGAAGCTTTCTTT. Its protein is CASSQVLGQNTEAFF.

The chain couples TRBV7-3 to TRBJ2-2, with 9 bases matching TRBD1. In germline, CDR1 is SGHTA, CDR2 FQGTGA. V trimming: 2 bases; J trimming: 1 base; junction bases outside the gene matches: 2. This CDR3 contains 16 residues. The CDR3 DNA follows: TGTGCCAGCAGCTTAGGGGGACAGGGGAACACCGGGGAGCTGTTTTTT. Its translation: CASSLGGQGNTGELFF.

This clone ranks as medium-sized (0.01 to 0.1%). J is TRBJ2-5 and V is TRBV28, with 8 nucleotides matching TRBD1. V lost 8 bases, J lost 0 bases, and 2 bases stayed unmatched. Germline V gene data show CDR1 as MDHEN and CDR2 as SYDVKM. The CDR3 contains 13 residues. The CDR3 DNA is TGTGCCAGCCAGGGGGCCAACCAAGAGACCCAGTACTTC. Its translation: CASQGANQETQYF.

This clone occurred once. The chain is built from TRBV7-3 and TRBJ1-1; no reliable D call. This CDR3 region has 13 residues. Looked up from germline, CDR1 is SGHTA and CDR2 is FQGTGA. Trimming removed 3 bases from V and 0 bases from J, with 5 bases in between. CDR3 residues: CASSFRLNTEAFF. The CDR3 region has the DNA TGTGCCAGCAGCTTCCGGCTGAACACTGAAGCTTTCTTT.

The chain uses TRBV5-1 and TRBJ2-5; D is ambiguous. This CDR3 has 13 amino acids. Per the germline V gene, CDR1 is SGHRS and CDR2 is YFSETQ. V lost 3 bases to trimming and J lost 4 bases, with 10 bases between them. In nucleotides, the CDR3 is TGCGCCAGCAGCTACTCTGGGCCAGAGACCCAGTACTTC. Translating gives CASSYSGPETQYF. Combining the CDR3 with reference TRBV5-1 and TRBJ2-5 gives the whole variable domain KAGVTQTPRYLIKTRGQQVTLSCSPISGHRSVSWYQQTPGQGLQFLFEYFSETQRNKGNFPGRFSGRQFSNSRSEMNVSTLELGDSALYLCASSYSGPETQYFGPGTRLLVL.

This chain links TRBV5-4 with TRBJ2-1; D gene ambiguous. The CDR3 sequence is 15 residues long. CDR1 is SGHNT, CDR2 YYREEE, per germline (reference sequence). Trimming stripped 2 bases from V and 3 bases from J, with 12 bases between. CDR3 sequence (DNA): TGTGCCAGCAGCTTAGGCTACAACCGCTACAATGAGCAGTTCTTC. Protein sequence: CASSLGYNRYNEQFF.

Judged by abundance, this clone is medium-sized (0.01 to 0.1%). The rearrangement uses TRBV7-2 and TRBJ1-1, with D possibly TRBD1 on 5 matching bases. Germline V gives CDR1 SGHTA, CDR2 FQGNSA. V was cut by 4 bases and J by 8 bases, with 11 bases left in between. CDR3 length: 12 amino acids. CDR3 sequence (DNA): TGTGCCAGCAGCTCCTACTGGGGCGAAGCTTTCTTT. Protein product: CASSSYWGEAFF.

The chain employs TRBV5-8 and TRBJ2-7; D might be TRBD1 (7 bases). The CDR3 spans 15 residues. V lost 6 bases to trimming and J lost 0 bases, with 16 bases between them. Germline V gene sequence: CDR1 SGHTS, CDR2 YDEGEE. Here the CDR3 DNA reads TGTGCCAGCACGCGGGACAGATTAAGCTCCTACGAGCAGTACTTC. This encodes CASTRDRLSSYEQYF.

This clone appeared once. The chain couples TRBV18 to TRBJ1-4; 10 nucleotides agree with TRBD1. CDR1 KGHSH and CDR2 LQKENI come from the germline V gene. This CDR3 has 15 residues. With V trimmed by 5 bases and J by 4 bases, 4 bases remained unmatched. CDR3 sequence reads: CASSNRDRGNEKLFF. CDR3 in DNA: TGTGCCAGCTCAAACCGGGACAGGGGTAATGAAAAACTGTTTTTT.

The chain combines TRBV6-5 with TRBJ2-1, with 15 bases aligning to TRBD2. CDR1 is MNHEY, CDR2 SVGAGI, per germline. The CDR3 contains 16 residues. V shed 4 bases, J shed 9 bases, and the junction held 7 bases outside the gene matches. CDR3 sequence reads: CASSSRTSGGAAEQFF. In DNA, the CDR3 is TGTGCCAGCAGTTCGCGGACTAGCGGGGGGGCAGCTGAGCAGTTCTTC.

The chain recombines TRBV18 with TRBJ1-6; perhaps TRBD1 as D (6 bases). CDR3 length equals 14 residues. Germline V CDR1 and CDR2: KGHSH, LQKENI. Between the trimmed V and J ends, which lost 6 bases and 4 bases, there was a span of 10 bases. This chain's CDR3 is CASSPGTYNSPLHF. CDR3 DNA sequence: TGTGCCAGCTCCCCCGGGACATATAATTCACCCCTCCACTTT.

The DNA of the CDR3 is TGTGCCAGCAGCTTAGCGGGGGGGAGCTCTGGGGCCAACGTCCTGACTTTC. It specifies CASSLAGGSSGANVLTF. The chain recombines TRBV7-8 with TRBJ2-6; 7 nucleotides agree with TRBD2. CDR1 and CDR2 from the germline V gene are SGHVS and FQNEAQ. The CDR3 covers 17 residues. V lost 0 bases and J lost 0; bases outside the gene matches: 2.

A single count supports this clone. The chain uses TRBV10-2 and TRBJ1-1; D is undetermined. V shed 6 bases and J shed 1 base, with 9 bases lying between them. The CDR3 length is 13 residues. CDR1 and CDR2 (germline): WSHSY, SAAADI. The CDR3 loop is CASRYSQNTEAFF. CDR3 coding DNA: TGCGCCAGCAGGTACAGTCAGAACACTGAAGCTTTCTTT.

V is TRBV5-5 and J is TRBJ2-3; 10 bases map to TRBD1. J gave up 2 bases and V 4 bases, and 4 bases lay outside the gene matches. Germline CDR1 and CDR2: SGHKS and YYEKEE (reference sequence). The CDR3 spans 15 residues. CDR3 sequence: CASSRGQGITDTQYF. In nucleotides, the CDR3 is TGTGCCAGCAGCCGGGGACAGGGGATCACAGATACGCAGTATTTT.